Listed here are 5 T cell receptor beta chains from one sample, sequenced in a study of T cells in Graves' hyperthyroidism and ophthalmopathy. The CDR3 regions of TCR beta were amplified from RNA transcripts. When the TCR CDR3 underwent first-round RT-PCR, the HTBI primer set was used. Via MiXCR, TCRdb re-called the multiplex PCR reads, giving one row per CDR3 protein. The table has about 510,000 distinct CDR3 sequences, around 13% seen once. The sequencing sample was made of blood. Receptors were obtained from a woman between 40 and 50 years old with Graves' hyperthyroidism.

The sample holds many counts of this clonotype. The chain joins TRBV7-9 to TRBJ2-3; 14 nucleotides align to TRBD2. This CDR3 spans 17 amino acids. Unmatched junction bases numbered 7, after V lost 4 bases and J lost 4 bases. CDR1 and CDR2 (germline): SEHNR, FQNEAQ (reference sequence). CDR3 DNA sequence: TGTGCCAGCAGCTGGCCGGGACTAGCGGGAGTCGCAGATACGCAGTATTTT. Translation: CASSWPGLAGVADTQYF.

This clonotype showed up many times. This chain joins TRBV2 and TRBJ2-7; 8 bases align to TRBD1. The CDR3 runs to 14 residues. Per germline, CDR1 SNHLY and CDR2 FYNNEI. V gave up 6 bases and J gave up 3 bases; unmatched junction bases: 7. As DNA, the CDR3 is TGTGCCAGCAGAGACGGACAGGGCGGCTACGAGCAGTACTTC. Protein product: CASRDGQGGYEQYF.

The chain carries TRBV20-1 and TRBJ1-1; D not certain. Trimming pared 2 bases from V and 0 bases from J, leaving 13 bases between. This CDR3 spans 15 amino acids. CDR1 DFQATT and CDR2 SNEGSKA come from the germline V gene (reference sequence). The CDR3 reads CSARPPTTVNTEAFF. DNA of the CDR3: TGCAGTGCTAGACCGCCGACGACGGTGAACACTGAAGCTTTCTTT.

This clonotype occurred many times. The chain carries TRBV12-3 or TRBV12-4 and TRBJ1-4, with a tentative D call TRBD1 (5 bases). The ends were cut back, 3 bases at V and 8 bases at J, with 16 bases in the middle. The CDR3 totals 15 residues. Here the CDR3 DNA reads TGTGCCAGCAGTTTTCAGAGGGGAGGGAGCGAAAAACTGTTTTTT. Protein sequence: CASSFQRGGSEKLFF.

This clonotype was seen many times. CDR3 sequence: CASSNFGQGEQYF. The DNA for the CDR3 is TGTGCCAGCAGCAACTTCGGTCAGGGTGAGCAGTACTTC. The V and J genes are TRBV5-5 and TRBJ2-7; TRBD1 might be the D (5 bases). The V gene's germline CDR1 is SGHKS and CDR2 YYEKEE (reference sequence). The CDR3 is 13 residues long. Between the trimmed V and J ends, which lost 4 bases and 7 bases, there was a span of 15 bases.